The 30 T cell receptor beta chains reported below all come from one sample, sequenced in a study of T cell responses to AZD1222 COVID-19 vaccine. The repertoire was sequenced with immunoSEQ multiplex PCR; TCRdb's copy has only in-frame clones and lacks some. Here the sample spans approximately 73,000 clones, roughly 82% being singletons. Here the sequenced sample was peripheral blood, taken on day 0 of AZD1222 vaccination. The receptors were sampled from an adult in good health.

The gene calls are TRBV6-5 and TRBJ1-1; the D is unclear. Per the germline V gene, CDR1 is MNHEY and CDR2 is SVGAGI. The germline V and J ends were trimmed by 8 bases and 5 bases, with 15 bases remaining between them. CDR3 length: 13 residues. The CDR3 protein is CASSQASRTEAFF. CDR3 DNA: TGTGCCAGCTCCCAAGCGTCAAGGACTGAAGCTTTCTTT.

The V call is TRBV7-6, the J call TRBJ1-1; the D gene is possibly TRBD1 (6 bases). V gave up 6 bases and J gave up 4 bases, with 18 bases separating them. The CDR3 has 15 amino acids. Germline V gives CDR1 SGHVS, CDR2 FNYEAQ. The CDR3 is CASRKTGNWATEAFF. DNA of the CDR3: TGTGCCAGCAGGAAAACAGGGAATTGGGCCACTGAAGCTTTCTTT.

This chain uses TRBV2 with TRBJ1-1; D not certain. Between the trimmed V and J ends, which lost 3 bases and 4 bases, there was a span of 21 bases. This CDR3 contains 17 residues. Looked up from germline, CDR1 is SNHLY and CDR2 is FYNNEI. The CDR3 protein is CASSDLWGAAPGTEAFF. For the CDR3, the DNA is TGTGCCAGCAGTGATCTGTGGGGTGCGGCCCCGGGCACTGAAGCTTTCTTT.

V usage is TRBV4-3 and J usage is TRBJ1-1; D unclear. The CDR3 has 14 residues. Germline CDR1 reads LGHNA; CDR2 reads YSLEER. Trimming took off 1 base at V and 5 bases at J, with 11 bases between the two ends. CDR3: CASSQGVEGTEAFF. As DNA, the CDR3 is TGCGCCAGCAGCCAAGGGGTGGAGGGAACTGAAGCTTTCTTT.

The rearrangement links TRBV15 to TRBJ1-5; D remains ambiguous. CDR1 LNHNV and CDR2 YYDKDF come from the germline V gene (reference sequence). This CDR3 spans 14 amino acids. Trimming took 5 bases from V and 1 from J, leaving 9 bases between them. The CDR3, as DNA: TGTGCCACCAGCGAGGGTCGAAGCAATCAGCCCCAGCATTTT. This gives the protein CATSEGRSNQPQHF. Based on the CDR3 plus reference TRBV15 and TRBJ1-5, the full variable domain is DAMVIQNPRYQVTQFGKPVTLSCSQTLNHNVMYWYQQKSSQAPKLLFHYYDKDFNNEADTPDNFQSRRPNTSFCFLDIRSPGLGDTAMYLCATSEGRSNQPQHFGDGTRLSIL.

The rearrangement links TRBV18 to TRBJ2-1, with 8 bases aligning to TRBD2. This CDR3 contains 14 residues. The V gene end was trimmed by 0 bases and the J gene end by 6 bases; junction bases not matched to a gene: 1. Looked up from germline, CDR1 is KGHSH and CDR2 is LQKENI. In DNA, the CDR3 is TGTGCCAGCTCACCACCGACTAGCGTCAATGAGCAGTTCTTC. Translated, it gives CASSPPTSVNEQFF.

V gene TRBV4-3 combines with J gene TRBJ2-2; 8 bases are a match to TRBD1. CDR1 is LGHNA and CDR2 is YSLEER in the germline V gene. The CDR3 spans 16 residues. V trimming: 0 bases; J trimming: 5 bases; junction bases outside the gene matches: 5. The CDR3 protein is CASSQEARGQTGELFF. CDR3 nucleotides: TGCGCCAGCAGCCAAGAAGCCAGGGGGCAAACCGGGGAGCTGTTTTTT.

This chain joins TRBV5-1 and TRBJ2-1, with TRBD2 matching 8 bases. The CDR3 is 15 amino acids. Germline V lookup: CDR1 SGHRS, CDR2 YFSETQ. Trimming cost V 4 bases and J 6 bases; bases outside gene matches: 9. The CDR3 loop is CASSPAGGLSNEQFF. The DNA of the CDR3 is TGCGCCAGCAGCCCGGCGGGAGGACTAAGCAATGAGCAGTTCTTC.

The rearrangement joins TRBV4-3 to TRBJ2-7, with D maybe TRBD2 (6 bases). The CDR3 is 19 amino acids. V was cut by 0 bases and J by 1 base, with 22 bases left in between. CDR1 and CDR2 (germline): LGHNA, YSLEER. CDR3 coding DNA: TGCGCCAGCAGCCAAGATTATTCAGCGGGCCTCTCCAATTCCTACGAGCAGTACTTC. This encodes CASSQDYSAGLSNSYEQYF.

The chain couples TRBV7-2 to TRBJ1-3, with D perhaps matching TRBD1 (6 bases). Germline values: CDR1 SGHTA, CDR2 FQGNSA. The CDR3 covers 16 residues. Trimming removed 5 bases at V and 1 base at J, with 15 bases between. The DNA of the CDR3 is TGTGCCAGCAGCCAACATAAACAGGGTTCTGGAAACACCATATATTTT. Translating gives CASSQHKQGSGNTIYF. The entire variable domain, with the rest obtained from reference TRBV7-2 and TRBJ1-3, is as follows: GAGVSQSPSNKVTEKGKDVELRCDPISGHTALYWYRQSLGQGLEFLIYFQGNSAPDKSGLPSDRFSAERTGGSVSTLTIQRTQQEDSAVYLCASSQHKQGSGNTIYFGEGSWLTVV.

This chain connects TRBV6-5 to TRBJ2-7, with 11 bases identical to TRBD2. V shed 4 bases, J shed 2 bases, and the junction held 4 bases outside the gene matches. The CDR3 consists of 15 residues. Germline CDR1 reads MNHEY; CDR2 reads SVGAGI. CDR3 in amino acids: CASSSTSGITYEQYF. CDR3 DNA: TGTGCCAGCAGTTCGACTAGCGGGATTACCTACGAGCAGTACTTC.

This clone is a singleton in its sample. This chain joins TRBV9 and TRBJ2-3; possible D gene TRBD2, 5 bases. In germline, CDR1 is SGDLS, CDR2 YYNGEE. The CDR3 has 13 amino acids. Trimming took 0 bases from V and 6 from J, leaving 8 bases between them. CDR3: CASSVEQRDTQYF. CDR3 DNA sequence: TGTGCCAGCAGCGTAGAACAGCGGGATACGCAGTATTTT.

V is TRBV3-1 (or the pseudogene TRBV3-2) and J is TRBJ1-5; D unresolved. V lost 2 bases and J lost 2, with 13 bases in between. The CDR3 contains 16 residues. The germline gives CDR1 LGHDT, CDR2 YNNKEL (reference sequence). The CDR3 protein is CASSQFGPAGNQPQHF. The DNA of the CDR3 is TGTGCCAGCAGCCAATTCGGACCGGCGGGCAATCAGCCCCAGCATTTT.

V usage is TRBV11-2 and J usage is TRBJ2-1, with D possibly matching TRBD1 (6 bases). V was trimmed by 10 bases and J by 9 bases, leaving 16 bases between them. The CDR3 loop spans 12 amino acids. Germline CDR1 and CDR2: SGHAT and FQNNGV. In DNA form, the CDR3 reads TGTGCCATCCAAACAGGGTTCGGTGAGCAGTTCTTC. Its translation: CAIQTGFGEQFF.

This clone was counted between two and nine times. The chain has TRBV5-1 and TRBJ2-1, with 12 bases matching TRBD2. V lost 4 bases and J lost 6; bases outside the gene matches: 8. The CDR3 has 16 residues. Germline CDR1 SGHRS, CDR2 YFSETQ. This CDR3 is CASSGLPSGGANEQFF. CDR3 coding DNA: TGCGCCAGCAGCGGACTCCCTAGCGGGGGGGCCAATGAGCAGTTCTTC.

The chain uses TRBV27 and TRBJ2-7; TRBD2 agrees at 14 bases. The V and J ends lost 8 bases and 5 bases, in that order; junction bases with no gene match: 8. The CDR3 is 15 amino acids. Germline V gene data show CDR1 as MNHEY and CDR2 as SMNVEV (reference sequence). The CDR3, as DNA: TGTGCCAGCTCGTCGGGACTAGCGGGAGTTGACGAGCAGTACTTC. Its translation: CASSSGLAGVDEQYF.

The V and J genes are TRBV5-1 and TRBJ2-1; D is ambiguous. This CDR3 contains 15 residues. Trimming took off 2 bases at V and 0 bases at J, with 9 bases between the two ends. From germline, CDR1 is SGHRS and CDR2 YFSETQ. The CDR3 region has the DNA TGCGCCAGCAGCTTTTCGGCGAGCTCCTACAATGAGCAGTTCTTC. This codes for CASSFSASSYNEQFF.

The gene calls are TRBV15 and TRBJ1-1; D call uncertain. This CDR3 spans 14 amino acids. From germline, CDR1 is LNHNV and CDR2 YYDKDF (reference sequence). Trimming stripped 1 base from V and 2 bases from J, with 8 bases between. CDR3 in amino acids: CATSRVSANTEAFF. In DNA form, the CDR3 reads TGTGCCACCAGCAGAGTTTCAGCTAACACTGAAGCTTTCTTT. Filled out from reference TRBV15 and TRBJ1-1, the complete variable domain reads DAMVIQNPRYQVTQFGKPVTLSCSQTLNHNVMYWYQQKSSQAPKLLFHYYDKDFNNEADTPDNFQSRRPNTSFCFLDIRSPGLGDTAMYLCATSRVSANTEAFFGQGTRLTVV.

The chain is built from TRBV7-2 and TRBJ1-5; D is unclear. CDR3 length equals 13 residues. Germline V gene sequence: CDR1 SGHTA, CDR2 FQGNSA. Trimming pared 2 bases from V and 2 bases from J, leaving 4 bases between. In DNA form, the CDR3 reads TGTGCCAGCAGCTTACCGGGCAATCAGCCCCAGCATTTT. This codes for CASSLPGNQPQHF.

This chain connects TRBV11-2 to TRBJ1-3; D gene ambiguous. The CDR3 contains 13 residues. Trimming removed 4 bases at V and 2 bases at J, with 6 bases between. Germline loops: CDR1 SGHAT, CDR2 FQNNGV. The CDR3 region is CASSSRTGNTIYF. The CDR3 DNA reads TGTGCCAGCAGCTCCCGGACTGGAAACACCATATATTTT. The full variable domain, its missing parts supplied by reference TRBV11-2 and TRBJ1-3, is EAGVAQSPRYKIIEKRQSVAFWCNPISGHATLYWYQQILGQGPKLLIQFQNNGVVDDSQLPKDRFSAERLKGVDSTLKIQPAKLEDSAVYLCASSSRTGNTIYFGEGSWLTVV.

This rearrangement joins TRBV7-2 to TRBJ2-3; TRBD2 matches 8 bases. CDR3 size: 12 residues. Germline V gene lookup returns CDR1 SGHTA and CDR2 FQGNSA. The V segment lost 4 bases and the J segment 11 bases; nucleotides outside the gene matches: 5. The CDR3 nucleotides read TGTGCCAGCAGCTACACGGGGGGGATGCAGTATTTT. It codes for CASSYTGGMQYF. The complete variable domain, with remaining parts taken from reference TRBV7-2 and TRBJ2-3, reads GAGVSQSPSNKVTEKGKDVELRCDPISGHTALYWYRQSLGQGLEFLIYFQGNSAPDKSGLPSDRFSAERTGGSVSTLTIQRTQQEDSAVYLCASSYTGGMQYFGPGTRLTVL.

This CDR3 is CASSQQQGAAGNTIYF. The CDR3 coding sequence is TGCGCCAGCAGCCAACAACAGGGGGCGGCGGGAAACACCATATATTTT. V gene TRBV4-1 combines with J gene TRBJ1-3; 9 positions agree with TRBD1. V trimming: 2 bases; J trimming: 4 bases; junction bases outside the gene matches: 6. There are 16 residues in the CDR3. From germline, CDR1 is MGHRA and CDR2 YSYEKL.

The rearrangement uses TRBV5-1 and TRBJ2-2; weak D call: TRBD1 (6 bases). V lost 4 bases and J 0 bases, leaving 7 bases between the germline ends. The CDR3 contains 14 residues. Germline V gene sequence: CDR1 SGHRS, CDR2 YFSETQ. CDR3 sequence reads: CASSRTANTGELFF. Written as DNA, the CDR3 is TGCGCCAGCAGCAGGACAGCGAACACCGGGGAGCTGTTTTTT.

The rearrangement links TRBV19 to TRBJ2-1; TRBD1 aligns across 12 bases. The CDR3 runs to 16 residues. V shed 4 bases and J 8 bases; nucleotides not matched to a gene: 9. The germline V gene has CDR1 LNHDA and CDR2 SQIVND (reference sequence). This CDR3 is CASSTQGQGAGDEQFF. The CDR3 nucleotides read TGTGCCAGTAGTACCCAGGGACAGGGGGCCGGGGATGAGCAGTTCTTC.

As DNA, the CDR3 is TGCGCCAGCAGCCAAGCAGGAGGCGCCGGGGAGCTGTTTTTT. It codes for CASSQAGGAGELFF. The chain is built from TRBV4-3 and TRBJ2-2, with D perhaps matching TRBD2 (5 bases). Trimming took 1 base from V and 6 from J, leaving 9 bases between them. Germline V gene lookup returns CDR1 LGHNA and CDR2 YSLEER. The CDR3 contains 14 residues.

The chain links TRBV4-2 to TRBJ1-4; D is perhaps TRBD1 (5 bases). V gave up 9 bases and J gave up 2 bases, with 13 bases separating them. This CDR3 contains 14 residues. CDR1 LGHNA and CDR2 YNFKEQ come from the germline V gene. The CDR3 nucleotides read TGTGCCAGTTCCCCCGGGGGGACTAATGAAAAACTGTTTTTT. This sequence encodes CASSPGGTNEKLFF.

This clone was counted only a few times. CDR3 residues: CASSERPWGEKLFF. CDR3 DNA sequence: TGTGCCAGCAGTGAACGCCCTTGGGGGGAAAAACTGTTTTTT. The rearrangement uses TRBV25-1 and TRBJ1-4; maybe TRBD1 (5 bases). Trimming cost V 2 bases and J 8 bases, with 12 bases left between them. The germline V gene encodes CDR1 MGHDK and CDR2 SYGVNS. This CDR3 comprises 14 residues.

This chain links TRBV7-2 with TRBJ2-3; 10 bases are a match to TRBD2. The CDR3 length is 17 residues. Looked up from germline, CDR1 is SGHTA and CDR2 is FQGNSA. Trimming cost V 5 bases and J 3 bases; bases outside gene matches: 11. For the CDR3, the DNA is TGTGCCAGCAGCCGTGAGGGTAGCGGGGGGAAAACAGATACGCAGTATTTT. Translating it yields CASSREGSGGKTDTQYF.

This chain uses TRBV18 with TRBJ1-1, with D possibly TRBD1 on 5 matching bases. The CDR3 loop spans 16 amino acids. CDR1 KGHSH and CDR2 LQKENI come from the germline V gene. Trimming stripped 6 bases from V and 6 bases from J, with 23 bases between. The CDR3 loop reads CASSREDTGSRAEAFF. The CDR3 coding sequence is TGTGCCAGCTCTCGCGAAGATACAGGATCTAGGGCTGAAGCTTTCTTT.

This clone was seen at least ten times. V gene TRBV11-3 combines with J gene TRBJ1-1; unclear D gene. CDR1 SGHNT and CDR2 YENEEA come from the germline V gene. The CDR3 length is 13 residues. Trimming stripped 3 bases from V and 1 base from J, with 6 bases between. CDR3 in DNA: TGTGCCAGCAGCTTCTCTACGAACACTGAAGCTTTCTTT. Its translation is CASSFSTNTEAFF.